Listed below are T cell receptor beta chains from one sample, sequenced in a study of identifying expanded T cells in peripheral blood. The assay was immunoSEQ multiplex PCR, and TCRdb's table has in-frame clones only and misses some. Here the sample spans about 94,000 clones, 88% being singletons. Sequenced sample: blood. The receptor set was obtained from a person aged 18 to 70 in good health. Both conserved end residues are part of each CDR3. A D gene is named only where the DNA matches it firmly. Clone size, where shown, is once, few, many, or a class for clones that have expanded.

cdr3_aa | cdr3_nt | d_call | clone_size | j_call | v_call
CATRFPGRTTDTQYF | TGTGCCACGAGATTCCCGGGACGGACCACAGATACGCAGTATTTT | NA | NA | TRBJ2-3 | TRBV6-5
CASSFKSGAFQETQYF | TGTGCCAGCAGCTTTAAGAGCGGGGCCTTCCAAGAGACCCAGTACTTC | TRBD2 | NA | TRBJ2-5 | TRBV13
CSVRRGQETQYF | TGCAGCGTTAGGAGGGGGCAAGAGACCCAGTACTTC | NA | NA | TRBJ2-5 | TRBV29-1
CASSPRDRATQYF | TGTGCCAGCAGCCCCAGGGACAGAGCTACGCAGTATTTT | TRBD1 | once | TRBJ2-3 | TRBV7-9
CASDPAGSGTQYF | TGTGCCAGCGACCCTGCAGGGTCTGGTACGCAGTATTTT | NA | NA | TRBJ2-3 | TRBV19
CASSQERGGYTDTQYF | TGCGCCAGCAGCCAAGAGCGGGGGGGGTACACAGATACGCAGTATTTT | TRBD2 | NA | TRBJ2-3 | TRBV4-1
CASSWTGLSNQPQHF | TGTGCCAGCAGTTGGACAGGGTTGAGCAATCAGCCCCAGCATTTT | TRBD1 | NA | TRBJ1-5 | TRBV6-1
CASSVRRGTGTEAFF | TGTGCCAGCAGTGTACGCAGGGGGACGGGTACTGAAGCTTTCTTT | TRBD1 | NA | TRBJ1-1 | TRBV6-5
CASSQDLRPNYGYTF | TGTGCCAGCAGCCAAGACTTGCGCCCCAACTATGGCTACACCTTC | NA | NA | TRBJ1-2 | TRBV14
CSAIRGANTEAFF | TGCAGCGCGATCAGGGGCGCGAACACTGAAGCTTTCTTT | NA | NA | TRBJ1-1 | TRBV29-1
CAARGAVAGVNEQFF | TGTGCCGCCCGGGGGGCGGTAGCGGGAGTCAATGAGCAGTTCTTC | TRBD2 | NA | TRBJ2-1 | TRBV10-3
CASSLTSSNQPQHF | TGTGCCAGCAGCTTGACGAGTAGCAATCAGCCCCAGCATTTT | NA | NA | TRBJ1-5 | TRBV5-6
CASSITGRNTEAFF | TGTGCCAGTAGCATTACGGGCCGGAACACTGAAGCTTTCTTT | NA | NA | TRBJ1-1 | TRBV19
CASSSRDRGGF | TGCGCCAGCAGCTCACGGGACAGGGGTGGCTTC | TRBD1 | NA | TRBJ2-7 | TRBV5-1
CASSGPGTLVDGYTF | TGTGCCAGCAGTGGGCCGGGGACTTTGGTGGATGGCTACACCTTC | NA | few | TRBJ1-2 | TRBV25-1
CASSSDSINGYTF | TGTGCCAGCAGCTCCGACAGTATCAATGGCTACACCTTC | NA | NA | TRBJ1-2 | TRBV7-2
CASSEGLADGEQFF | TGCGCCAGCAGTGAGGGGCTAGCGGACGGTGAGCAGTTCTTC | TRBD2 | NA | TRBJ2-1 | TRBV10-1
CASSITGGLANQPQHF | TGTGCCAGTAGTATCACAGGGGGTTTGGCAAATCAGCCCCAGCATTTT | TRBD1 | NA | TRBJ1-5 | TRBV19
CASSLLDRGNQETQYF | TGTGCCAGCTCACTCTTGGACAGGGGAAATCAAGAGACCCAGTACTTC | TRBD1 | NA | TRBJ2-5 | TRBV18
CASRPHVPGSGSGEQYF | TGTGCCAGCCGACCTCACGTCCCAGGTAGCGGGAGCGGCGAGCAGTACTTC | TRBD2 | NA | TRBJ2-7 | TRBV11-3
CASRGTEETQYF | TGTGCCAGCAGGGGGACAGAAGAGACCCAGTACTTC | TRBD1 | NA | TRBJ2-5 | TRBV5-6
CATSRGAAGGNNEQFF | TGTGCCACCAGCAGAGGGGCTGCAGGGGGCAACAATGAGCAGTTCTTC | TRBD1 | NA | TRBJ2-1 | TRBV15
CASSRGGVNTEAFF | TGTGCCAGCAGTCGGGGAGGCGTGAACACTGAAGCTTTCTTT | NA | NA | TRBJ1-1 | TRBV5-5